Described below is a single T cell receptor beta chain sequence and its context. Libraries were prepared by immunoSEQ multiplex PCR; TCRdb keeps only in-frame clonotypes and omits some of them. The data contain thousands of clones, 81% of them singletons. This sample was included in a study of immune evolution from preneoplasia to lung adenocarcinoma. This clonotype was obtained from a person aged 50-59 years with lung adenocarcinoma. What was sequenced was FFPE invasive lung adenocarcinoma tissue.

The CDR3 sequence is CASSGTYNEQFF. The CDR3 DNA is TGTGCCAGCAGTGGGACTTACAATGAGCAGTTCTTC. The chain uses TRBV2 and TRBJ2-1; maybe TRBD2 (5 bases). The CDR3 length is 12 residues. V dropped 4 bases and J dropped 4 bases, with 5 bases sitting between them. Germline values: CDR1 SNHLY, CDR2 FYNNEI.